The clone carrying this TCR beta chain was observed a handful of times. Expressed TCRB transcripts were sequenced because the entire RNA isolate underwent reverse transcription. Sequenced by immunoSEQ multiplex PCR; TCRdb stores in-frame clones only, minus some. This sample carries around 240,000 clones, 9% to 10% of them seen once, and the ten largest clones take under 0.045%. Trimming pared 5 bases from V and 6 bases from J, leaving 10 bases between. The CDR3 length is 11 residues. From germline, CDR1 is GTSNPN and CDR2 SVGIG (reference sequence). The sample comes from a study of beta chain features in type 1 diabetes.

Input material: naive CD4+ T cells from blood. The rearrangement joins TRBV30 to TRBJ1-2; weak D call: TRBD1 (6 bases). The receptor's source is a woman aged 18 to 35 in good health. Here the CDR3 reads CAWSGTNGYTF. The CDR3 DNA reads TGTGCCTGGTCCGGGACAAATGGCTACACCTTC.